Listed below are T cell receptor beta chains from one sample, sequenced in a study of graft-versus-host responses after intestinal transplantation. Some clones are missing from TCRdb's copy, which holds only in-frame ones; the method was immunoSEQ multiplex PCR. The data contain 37,000 or so clones, around 87% of them seen just once; the ten biggest clones take up roughly 17%. This sample comprised ileum tissue, obtained 200 to 210 days after intestinal transplant. These receptor sequences come from a human patient who received an intestinal transplant, so some T cells may come from the graft donor. CDR3s include the opening cysteine and the closing phenylalanine or tryptophan. The order of the fields is D gene, clone size, J gene, V gene, CDR3 protein, CDR3 DNA. The D gene is left open where the match is weak. Clone sizes are given selectively: once, few, many, or a class where the clone is expanded.

D: -
size: -
J: TRBJ2-3
V: TRBV13
CDR3: CATRRTDTQYF
DNA: TGTGCCACCAGGCGCACAGATACGCAGTATTTT

D: -
size: -
J: TRBJ1-4
V: TRBV2
CDR3: CASSDNEKLFF
DNA: TGTGCCAGCAGTGACAACGAAAAACTGTTTTTT

D: -
size: -
J: TRBJ2-1
V: TRBV19
CDR3: CASTWGKAYNEQFF
DNA: TGTGCCAGTACTTGGGGGAAGGCCTACAATGAGCAGTTCTTC

D: -
size: -
J: TRBJ2-5
V: TRBV4-1
CDR3: CASSQGDGKGTQYF
DNA: TGCGCCAGCAGCCAAGGTGACGGTAAGGGGACCCAGTACTTC

D: -
size: -
J: TRBJ2-2
V: TRBV6-6
CDR3: CASSYLGNGELFF
DNA: TGTGCCAGCAGTTACCTCGGAAACGGGGAGCTGTTTTTT

D: -
size: -
J: TRBJ1-2
V: TRBV9
CDR3: CASSVVDRYYGYTF
DNA: TGTGCCAGCAGCGTAGTTGACAGGTACTATGGCTACACCTTC

D: -
size: -
J: TRBJ2-7
V: TRBV16
CDR3: CASSPSSYEQYF
DNA: TGTGCCAGCAGCCCTTCGTCCTACGAGCAGTACTTC

D: -
size: -
J: TRBJ1-1
V: TRBV5-1
CDR3: CASSLGWAGDTEAFF
DNA: TGCGCCAGCAGCCTGGGATGGGCAGGGGACACTGAAGCTTTCTTT

D: TRBD1
size: -
J: TRBJ2-5
V: TRBV6-1
CDR3: CASSDPGQGVQETQYF
DNA: TGTGCCAGCAGTGATCCGGGACAGGGAGTTCAAGAGACCCAGTACTTC

D: TRBD1
size: -
J: TRBJ1-4
V: TRBV5-6
CDR3: CASSGTEQNEKLFF
DNA: TGTGCCAGCAGCGGGACAGAACAAAATGAAAAACTGTTTTTT

D: TRBD2
size: once
J: TRBJ2-3
V: TRBV9
CDR3: CASSVGLAGADTQYF
DNA: TGTGCCAGCAGCGTAGGCCTAGCGGGAGCAGATACGCAGTATTTT

D: TRBD1
size: -
J: TRBJ2-7
V: TRBV2
CDR3: CASSVYRGSYEQYF
DNA: TGTGCCAGCAGCGTTTACAGGGGATCCTACGAGCAGTACTTC

D: TRBD2
size: -
J: TRBJ2-1
V: TRBV30
CDR3: CASPTSGSGGEQFF
DNA: TGTGCCTCTCCCACTAGCGGGAGTGGTGGTGAGCAGTTCTTC

D: -
size: -
J: TRBJ1-2
V: TRBV10-2
CDR3: CASRKGDGYTF
DNA: TGCGCCAGCAGGAAGGGGGACGGCTACACCTTC

D: TRBD2
size: -
J: TRBJ2-1
V: TRBV7-7
CDR3: CASSLRGTSELHEQFF
DNA: TGTGCTAGCAGCTTACGGGGGACTAGCGAACTACATGAGCAGTTCTTC

D: -
size: -
J: TRBJ2-1
V: TRBV5-1
CDR3: CASSLLGWSNEQFF
DNA: TGCGCCAGCAGCTTGCTGGGGTGGAGCAATGAGCAGTTCTTC

D: TRBD2
size: -
J: TRBJ2-5
V: TRBV7-2
CDR3: CASSLASGGAQETQYF
DNA: TGTGCCAGCAGCTTAGCGAGCGGGGGGGCCCAAGAGACCCAGTACTTC

D: TRBD2
size: -
J: TRBJ2-1
V: TRBV5-4
CDR3: CASSPVIAGEGEQFF
DNA: TGTGCCAGCAGCCCTGTAATAGCGGGAGAGGGTGAGCAGTTCTTC

D: TRBD1
size: once
J: TRBJ1-1
V: TRBV5-5
CDR3: CASSTGTGGHTEAFF
DNA: TGTGCCAGCAGTACCGGGACAGGGGGCCACACTGAAGCTTTCTTT

D: TRBD2
size: -
J: TRBJ2-3
V: TRBV27
CDR3: CASISSGGQDTQYF
DNA: TGTGCCAGCATATCTAGCGGGGGGCAGGATACGCAGTATTTT

D: -
size: -
J: TRBJ1-5
V: TRBV7-6
CDR3: CASSDRTGLGNQPQHF
DNA: TGTGCCAGCAGCGACAGGACTGGTCTAGGCAATCAGCCCCAGCATTTT

D: -
size: -
J: TRBJ1-2
V: TRBV19
CDR3: CASSLRSYGYTF
DNA: TGTGCCAGTAGTCTCCGGAGCTATGGCTACACCTTC

D: TRBD1
size: -
J: TRBJ1-5
V: TRBV6-1
CDR3: CASSGGQGGGSNQPQHF
DNA: TGTGCCAGCAGTGGGGGCCAGGGGGGGGGTAGCAATCAGCCCCAGCATTTT